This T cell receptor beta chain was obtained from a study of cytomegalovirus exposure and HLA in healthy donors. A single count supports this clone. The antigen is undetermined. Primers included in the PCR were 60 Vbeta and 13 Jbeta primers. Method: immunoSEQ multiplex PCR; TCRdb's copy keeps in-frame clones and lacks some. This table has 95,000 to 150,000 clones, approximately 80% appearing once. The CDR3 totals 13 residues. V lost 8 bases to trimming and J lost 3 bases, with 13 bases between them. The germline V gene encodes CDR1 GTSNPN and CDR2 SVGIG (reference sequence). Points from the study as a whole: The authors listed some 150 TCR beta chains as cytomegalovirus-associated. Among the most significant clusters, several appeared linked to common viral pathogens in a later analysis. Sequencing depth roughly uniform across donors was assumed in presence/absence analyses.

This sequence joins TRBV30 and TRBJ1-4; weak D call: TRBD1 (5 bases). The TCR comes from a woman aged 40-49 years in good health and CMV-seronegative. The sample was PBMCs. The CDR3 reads CAGTLPPNEKLFF. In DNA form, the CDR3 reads TGTGCCGGGACTCTTCCCCCTAATGAAAAACTGTTTTTT.